These 29 T cell receptor beta chains were all obtained from the same sample, sequenced in a study of neoadjuvant nivolumab and ipilimumab in lung cancer. Here immunoSEQ multiplex PCR was the method, and the copy in TCRdb shows in-frame clones only, minus some. This repertoire shows 7,000 to 8,500 clones, 89% found once; its top ten account for about 2.4%. Specimen: tumor tissue, collected after neoadjuvant nivolumab, alone or with ipilimumab, at or shortly before surgery. The receptors were gathered from an adult with non-small cell lung cancer. Some clones in this sample may be carry-over from other donors' samples.

This sequence joins TRBV10-2 and TRBJ2-1, with 8 bases aligning to TRBD2. Per the germline V gene, CDR1 is WSHSY and CDR2 is SAAADI. The CDR3 runs 14 residues. Germline trimming cut 4 bases from V and 7 bases from J; bases unmatched to any gene: 6. This chain's CDR3 is CASSAGGVWNEQFF. Written as DNA, the CDR3 is TGCGCCAGCAGTGCGGGAGGGGTTTGGAATGAGCAGTTCTTC.

The rearrangement uses TRBV5-1 and TRBJ2-1; possibly TRBD1 for D (6 bases). V lost 1 base, J lost 8 bases, and 7 bases lay in between. This CDR3 is 12 amino acids long. Germline-derived CDR1 and CDR2 are SGHRS and YFSETQ. CDR3 sequence reads: CASSLTGYEQFF. CDR3 coding DNA: TGCGCCAGCAGCTTGACAGGGTATGAGCAGTTCTTC. The whole variable domain, remainder taken from reference TRBV5-1 and TRBJ2-1, is KAGVTQTPRYLIKTRGQQVTLSCSPISGHRSVSWYQQTPGQGLQFLFEYFSETQRNKGNFPGRFSGRQFSNSRSEMNVSTLELGDSALYLCASSLTGYEQFFGPGTRLTVL.

The CDR3 loop reads CASLPGTSGRSTDTQYF. DNA for the CDR3: TGTGCCAGCCTCCCCGGGACTAGCGGACGCAGCACAGATACGCAGTATTTT. The chain is built from TRBV2 and TRBJ2-3; 11 bases map to TRBD2. The germline V gene encodes CDR1 SNHLY and CDR2 FYNNEI. CDR3 size: 17 residues. The trim removed 8 bases at V and 0 bases at J, leaving 10 bases unmatched.

J is TRBJ1-1 and V is TRBV14, with 11 bases aligning to TRBD1. V shed 0 bases and J 1 base; nucleotides not matched to a gene: 13. The CDR3 has 20 amino acids. The V gene's germline CDR1 is SGHDN and CDR2 FVKESK. CDR3 amino acids: CASSQDPPGQGASANTEAFF. In DNA, the CDR3 is TGTGCCAGCAGCCAAGATCCACCCGGACAGGGGGCGTCTGCGAACACTGAAGCTTTCTTT.

This sequence joins TRBV4-1 and TRBJ2-3, with D tentatively TRBD2 (6 bases). The CDR3 length is 17 residues. Between the trimmed V and J ends, which lost 0 bases and 2 bases, there was a span of 15 bases. The V gene's germline CDR1 is MGHRA and CDR2 YSYEKL. The CDR3 protein is CASSQEWASDLTDTQYF. The CDR3 coding sequence is TGCGCCAGCAGCCAAGAGTGGGCTAGCGACCTCACAGATACGCAGTATTTT.

The chain joins TRBV27 to TRBJ2-7; D may match TRBD1 or TRBD2 (6 bases each). This CDR3 spans 14 amino acids. Germline V gives CDR1 MNHEY, CDR2 SMNVEV (reference sequence). Trimming removed 5 bases at V and 3 bases at J, with 14 bases between. DNA of the CDR3: TGTGCCAGCAGTGTAAGCAGGGGAGGCTACGAGCAGTACTTC. This translates into CASSVSRGGYEQYF.

The chain couples TRBV4-1 to TRBJ2-3; D gene uncertain. V was cut by 0 bases and J by 7 bases, with 17 bases left in between. Per germline, CDR1 MGHRA and CDR2 YSYEKL. This CDR3 comprises 16 residues. The CDR3 DNA is TGCGCCAGCAGCCAAGATGCCTCGGCTCGGGCGAATACGCAGTATTTT. This gives the protein CASSQDASARANTQYF.

The chain has TRBV6-6 and TRBJ2-7; possibly TRBD2 for D (6 bases). The germline V gene encodes CDR1 MNHNY and CDR2 SVGAGI (reference sequence). The CDR3 spans 14 residues. Trimming removed 10 bases from V and 5 bases from J, with 21 bases in between. The DNA for the CDR3 is TGTGCCACCTTCGTGGGGGGAGTCAGTAACGAGCAGTACTTC. Its protein product is CATFVGGVSNEQYF.

The chain combines TRBV5-4 with TRBJ1-3; no clear D gene. The V and J ends lost 4 bases and 4 bases respectively, with 12 bases between them. Germline CDR1 and CDR2: SGHNT and YYREEE (reference sequence). The CDR3 contains 14 residues. DNA for the CDR3: TGTGCCAGCAGCGCCCGGGCCGAGGGAAACACCATATATTTT. Encoded protein: CASSARAEGNTIYF.

The chain has TRBV5-1 and TRBJ1-1, with a tentative D call TRBD1 (5 bases). Trimming cost V 6 bases and J 4 bases, with 13 bases left between them. Per the germline V gene, CDR1 is SGHRS and CDR2 is YFSETQ. The CDR3 is made up of 13 amino acids. In DNA form, the CDR3 reads TGCGCCAGCACCATCGGGGGGGGCACTGAAGCTTTCTTT. It yields the protein CASTIGGGTEAFF.

V usage is TRBV29-1 and J usage is TRBJ1-2, with D uncertain. The CDR3 is 12 residues long. Between the trimmed V and J ends, which lost 6 bases and 11 bases, there was a span of 19 bases. Germline V CDR1 and CDR2: SQVTM, ANQGSEA. The CDR3 reads CSVLKERGPYTF. The CDR3 DNA reads as TGCAGCGTCCTGAAGGAACGCGGGCCTTACACCTTC. Full variable domain (remainder filled in from reference TRBV29-1 and TRBJ1-2): SAVISQKPSRDICQRGTSLTIQCQVDSQVTMMFWYRQQPGQSLTLIATANQGSEATYESGFVIDKFPISRPNLTFSTLTVSNMSPEDSSIYLCSVLKERGPYTFGSGTRLTVV.

This clone was observed a single time. The CDR3 DNA reads TGTGCCAGCAGCTGGTCCGGGACTAGCGGCTTTACTCGCACAGATACGCAGTATTTT. Protein: CASSWSGTSGFTRTDTQYF. The rearrangement uses TRBV5-6 and TRBJ2-3, with 11 bases aligning to TRBD2. Germline CDR1 reads SGHDT; CDR2 reads YYEEEE. This CDR3 spans 19 amino acids. V dropped 3 bases and J dropped 1; count of bases not matched to a gene: 13.

V is TRBV4-1 and J is TRBJ2-7; the D is unclear. This CDR3 contains 14 residues. Germline assignment: CDR1 MGHRA and CDR2 YSYEKL. Trimming pared 1 base from V and 6 bases from J, leaving 13 bases between. The CDR3 bases are TGCGCCAGCAGCCAAGTTTTGTCGTCTCCCGAGCAGTACTTC. It specifies CASSQVLSSPEQYF.

This clone was counted a single time. V is TRBV5-1 and J is TRBJ1-1, with 10 nucleotides matching TRBD1. Unmatched junction bases numbered 5, after V lost 0 bases and J lost 6 bases. Germline assignment: CDR1 SGHRS and CDR2 YFSETQ. CDR3 length: 15 amino acids. The CDR3 protein is CASSLGQGAYAEAFF. The CDR3 coding sequence is TGCGCCAGCAGCTTGGGACAGGGGGCGTACGCTGAAGCTTTCTTT.

The V call is TRBV9, the J call TRBJ2-3, with D maybe TRBD2 (5 bases). The length of the CDR3 is 12 residues. V was shortened by 4 bases and J by 4 bases, with 7 bases between the two germline ends. Germline V lookup: CDR1 SGDLS, CDR2 YYNGEE. The CDR3 DNA sequence: TGTGCCAGCAGCTCACTAGCAGATACGCAGTATTTT. Translation gives CASSSLADTQYF.

This clone was detected only once. The V gene is TRBV30, the J gene TRBJ1-5; D may be TRBD1 (5 bases). The CDR3 is 13 residues long. In germline, CDR1 is GTSNPN, CDR2 SVGIG (reference sequence). V dropped 4 bases and J dropped 5 bases, with 12 bases sitting between them. CDR3 DNA sequence: TGTGCCTGGACTGGGGGTGACGATCAGCCCCAGCATTTT. It yields the protein CAWTGGDDQPQHF.

The genes are TRBV21-1 and TRBJ1-1. TRBV21-1 is deemed a pseudogene. The CDR3 is 16 amino acids. The CDR3 coding sequence is TGTGCCAGCAGCAAGGCTAAGGAACCTGGCCCCACTGAAGCTTTCTTT. Translation gives CASSKAKEPGPTEAFF.

The genes are TRBV5-1 and TRBJ1-4, with D unresolved. CDR1 and CDR2 (germline): SGHRS, YFSETQ. The V end was cut by 8 bases, the J end by 0 bases, with 11 bases between. CDR3 length: 14 amino acids. CDR3 protein: CASSPRATNEKLFF. The CDR3 coding sequence is TGCGCCAGTTCCCCGAGGGCAACTAATGAAAAACTGTTTTTT.

The chain employs TRBV7-2 and TRBJ2-5; D is uncertain. The CDR3 is 13 residues long. V lost 0 bases, J lost 5 bases, and 7 bases lay in between. In germline, CDR1 is SGHTA, CDR2 FQGNSA. CDR3 coding DNA: TGTGCCAGCAGCTTAGCGGAGATGGAGACCCAGTACTTC. The encoded protein is CASSLAEMETQYF.

This chain joins TRBV27 and TRBJ2-4, with a weak D call TRBD2 (5 bases). The germline gives CDR1 MNHEY, CDR2 SMNVEV (reference sequence). Trimming shortened V by 5 bases and J by 2 bases, and 13 bases separated the two germline ends. CDR3 length equals 15 residues. The CDR3 DNA reads as TGTGCCAGCAGTCTCCCCACCGGGACCAAAAACATTCAGTACTTC. Its translation: CASSLPTGTKNIQYF.

This chain joins TRBV5-1 and TRBJ2-5; 10 bases align to TRBD1. The ends lost 0 bases at V and 5 bases at J; junction bases unmatched: 7. CDR1 and CDR2 from the germline V gene are SGHRS and YFSETQ. The CDR3 runs to 16 residues. The CDR3 bases are TGCGCCAGCAGCTTGGGCACCGGGACAGGGGTCGAGACCCAGTACTTC. Translating it yields CASSLGTGTGVETQYF.

This chain uses TRBV5-1 with TRBJ1-1; TRBD1 matches at 7 bases. The CDR3 length is 14 residues. V shed 4 bases and J 5 bases; nucleotides not matched to a gene: 8. The germline V gene encodes CDR1 SGHRS and CDR2 YFSETQ. For the CDR3, the DNA is TGCGCCAGCAGCCTGGTACCAGGGGGAACTGAAGCTTTCTTT. Translation gives CASSLVPGGTEAFF.

The chain's CDR3 is CASSLGVRGTEAFF. CDR3 coding DNA: TGCGCCAGCAGCTTGGGGGTGCGAGGCACTGAAGCTTTCTTT. This rearrangement joins TRBV5-1 to TRBJ1-1, with D uncertain. The V gene's germline CDR1 is SGHRS and CDR2 YFSETQ. Trimming left V 0 bases short and J 4 bases short, with 10 bases between. The CDR3 spans 14 residues.

The rearrangement links TRBV11-2 to TRBJ1-1; D remains unclear. Trimming pared 1 base from V and 1 base from J, leaving 7 bases between. The germline CDR1 and CDR2 sequences are SGHAT and FQNNGV. The CDR3 runs to 14 residues. The CDR3 DNA is TGTGCCAGCAGCTTAGTCTTCGCGAACACTGAAGCTTTCTTT. Translated, it gives CASSLVFANTEAFF.

This chain uses TRBV30 with TRBJ2-7; possibly TRBD1 or TRBD2 for D (6 bases each). Trimming shortened V by 0 bases and J by 2 bases, and 11 bases separated the two germline ends. The CDR3 is made up of 14 amino acids. Germline V gene data show CDR1 as GTSNPN and CDR2 as SVGIG (reference sequence). CDR3 protein: CAWSVGGSAYEQYF. The CDR3 DNA sequence: TGTGCCTGGAGTGTAGGGGGGTCGGCCTACGAGCAGTACTTC.

The table lists this clone with a few counts. The chain recombines TRBV29-1 with TRBJ1-5, with 9 bases identical to TRBD1. Germline-derived CDR1 and CDR2 are SQVTM and ANQGSEA. The CDR3 is 13 residues long. V trimming: 4 bases; J trimming: 3 bases; junction bases outside the gene matches: 1. CDR3 in amino acids: CSVGDRVNQPQHF. CDR3 nucleotides: TGCAGCGTTGGGGACAGGGTCAATCAGCCCCAGCATTTT.

The V gene is TRBV5-4, the J gene TRBJ2-6; 11 positions match TRBD1. From germline, CDR1 is SGHNT and CDR2 YYREEE (reference sequence). This CDR3 region has 17 residues. V shed 2 bases, J shed 0 bases, and the junction held 1 base outside the gene matches. CDR3 loop: CASSFGTGGSGANVLTF. CDR3 DNA sequence: TGTGCCAGCAGCTTCGGGACAGGGGGCTCTGGGGCCAACGTCCTGACTTTC.

This chain connects TRBV18 to TRBJ2-7; no definite D call. This CDR3 has 13 residues. Trimming took off 1 base at V and 4 bases at J, with 8 bases between the two ends. The germline CDR1 and CDR2 sequences are KGHSH and LQKENI. Written as DNA, the CDR3 is TGTGCCAGCTCACCACGTTCCGATTACGAGCAGTACTTC. Encoded protein: CASSPRSDYEQYF.

The chain joins TRBV6-4 to TRBJ2-3; 9 nucleotides line up with TRBD2. The CDR3 has 14 residues. CDR1 is MRHNA, CDR2 SNTAGT, per germline. The V and J ends lost 5 bases and 1 base, in that order; junction bases with no gene match: 1. This chain's CDR3 is CASSLAGGTDTQYF. In nucleotides, the CDR3 is TGTGCCAGCAGTTTAGCGGGAGGCACAGATACGCAGTATTTT.